This entry describes one T cell receptor (beta chain). Its matching antigen is unknown. The data belong to a study of cytomegalovirus exposure and HLA in healthy donors. Though nominally healthy at sampling, donors likely had unrecorded immune exposures. V gave up 4 bases and J gave up 0 bases, with 10 bases separating them. The length of the CDR3 is 15 residues. Germline V lookup: CDR1 MDHEN, CDR2 SYDVKM. In the PCR, 60 Vbeta and 13 Jbeta primers were used. Libraries were prepared by immunoSEQ multiplex PCR; TCRdb keeps only in-frame clonotypes and omits some of them. The sample consists of 55,000 to 75,000 clones, around 79% of them appearing once. The study's findings and limits: Most of the TCR beta V segments (in an earlier analysis) were productive either about 87% or about 30% of the time. Analysis performed later found roughly 17,000 TCR beta sequences associated with HLA alleles at 0.05 false discovery rate.

The gene calls are TRBV28 and TRBJ1-3; TRBD1 might be the D (6 bases). This receptor was taken from a woman under 40 in good health and CMV-seropositive. The sample comprised PBMCs. In DNA form, the CDR3 reads TGTGCCAGCAGTTCGTGGACAGACTCTGGAAACACCATATATTTT. This encodes CASSSWTDSGNTIYF.